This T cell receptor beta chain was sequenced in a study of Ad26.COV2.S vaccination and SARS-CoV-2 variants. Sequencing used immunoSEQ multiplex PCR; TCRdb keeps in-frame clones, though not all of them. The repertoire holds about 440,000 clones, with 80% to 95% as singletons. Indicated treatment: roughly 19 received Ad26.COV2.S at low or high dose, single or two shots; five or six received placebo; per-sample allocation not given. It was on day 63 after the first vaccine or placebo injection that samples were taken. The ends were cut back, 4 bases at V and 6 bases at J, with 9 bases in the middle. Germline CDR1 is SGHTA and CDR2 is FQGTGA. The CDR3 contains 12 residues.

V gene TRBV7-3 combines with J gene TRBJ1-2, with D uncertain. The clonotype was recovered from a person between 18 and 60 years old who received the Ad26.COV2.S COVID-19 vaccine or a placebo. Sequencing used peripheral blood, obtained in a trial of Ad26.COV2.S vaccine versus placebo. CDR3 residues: CASSSSYDGYTF. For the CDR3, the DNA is TGTGCCAGCAGCTCTTCATACGATGGCTACACCTTC.